This is a list of T cell receptor beta chains from one sample in a study of blood T cell repertoires in COVID-19. Only in-frame clones appear in the TCRdb table, and some are missing; sequencing was by immunoSEQ multiplex PCR. The data contain a few hundred thousand clones, about 89% of them singletons. The sequencing sample was made of PBMCs or T cells enriched from blood (not recorded which). These receptors were obtained from a woman between 25 and 40 years old who had recovered from COVID-19. The CDR3 runs from the conserved cysteine through the conserved F or W. The D gene is left open where the match is weak. Some rows have no size entry. The others give once, few or many, or a class for an expanded clone.

j_gene	d_gene	v_gene	abundance	CDR3nt	CDR3aa
TRBJ2-1	.	TRBV29-1	.	TGCAGCGTTCCTTCTTCCCATGAGCAGTTCTTC	CSVPSSHEQFF
TRBJ2-7	.	TRBV3-1/TRBV3-2	.	TGTGCCAGCAGCCCTACCGGGACTGGTCACTACGAGCAGTACTTC	CASSPTGTGHYEQYF
TRBJ1-3	.	TRBV29-1	.	TGCAGCGTTGAAGTATCTGCAGCGACCATATATTTT	CSVEVSAATIYF
TRBJ1-5	.	TRBV28	once	TGTGCCAGCAGACTCAGGGGATATAGCAATCAGCCCCAGCATTTT	CASRLRGYSNQPQHF
TRBJ1-5	TRBD1	TRBV4-2	.	TGTGCCAGCAGCCAGGGGACAGGGGCTTTAGTGGCCCAGCATTTT	CASSQGTGALVAQHF
TRBJ2-7	.	TRBV21-1	.	TGTGCCAGTGAAGTCAGCTACGAGCAGTACTTC	CASEVSYEQYF
TRBJ2-5	TRBD1	TRBV18	.	TGTGCCAGCTCACCATCGGGGACAGAGAAGACCCAGTACTTC	CASSPSGTEKTQYF
TRBJ2-6	TRBD1	TRBV30	.	TGTGCCCGGGACAGACCTGGGGCCAACGTCCTGACTTTC	CARDRPGANVLTF
TRBJ1-1	.	TRBV15	.	TGTGCCACCAGCAGAGTGGTACAGGGAGCCTCTGAAGCTTTCTTT	CATSRVVQGASEAFF
TRBJ2-3	TRBD1	TRBV14	.	TGTGCCAGCAGCCTTTCGACAGGGGTCGGCACAGATACGCAGTATTTT	CASSLSTGVGTDTQYF
TRBJ2-2	.	TRBV6-5	.	TGTGCCAGCAGGGACGGGACTTTTAACACCGGGGAGCTGTTTTTT	CASRDGTFNTGELFF
TRBJ2-7	.	TRBV12-3/TRBV12-4	.	TGTGCCAGCAGTCCGCCTCGTCGGGAGCAGTACTTC	CASSPPRREQYF
TRBJ1-5	.	TRBV7-2	.	TGTGCCAGCAGCGCCTCCGGGACAAATCATCAGCCCCAGCATTTT	CASSASGTNHQPQHF
TRBJ2-3	TRBD1	TRBV30	.	TGTGCCTGGACCGGGACAGGGGGCCTTGGGGATACGCAGTATTTT	CAWTGTGGLGDTQYF
TRBJ1-1	TRBD1	TRBV18	.	TGTGCCAGCTCACCAGGACAGGCGAACACTGAAGCTTTCTTT	CASSPGQANTEAFF
TRBJ1-5	.	TRBV28	.	TGTGCCAGCAGTTTGAAGGCGGGCAATCAGCCCCAGCATTTT	CASSLKAGNQPQHF
TRBJ2-1	.	TRBV28	.	TGTGCCAGCAGTCTGACAGTGAACTCCTACAATGAGCAGTTCTTC	CASSLTVNSYNEQFF
TRBJ2-1	TRBD2	TRBV24-1	.	TGTGCCACCAGCAGCGGGAGATGGAATGAGCAGTTCTTC	CATSSGRWNEQFF
TRBJ2-2	.	TRBV7-7	.	TGTGCTAGCAGACCGGGACTCATGAACACCGGGGAGCTGTTTTTT	CASRPGLMNTGELFF
TRBJ2-6	.	TRBV27	.	TGTGCCAGCAGTTTATCCCCTTCTGGGGCCAACGTCCTGACTTTC	CASSLSPSGANVLTF
TRBJ1-6	.	TRBV30	.	TGTGCCTGGGGGGGCGTCTCACCCCTCCACTTT	CAWGGVSPLHF